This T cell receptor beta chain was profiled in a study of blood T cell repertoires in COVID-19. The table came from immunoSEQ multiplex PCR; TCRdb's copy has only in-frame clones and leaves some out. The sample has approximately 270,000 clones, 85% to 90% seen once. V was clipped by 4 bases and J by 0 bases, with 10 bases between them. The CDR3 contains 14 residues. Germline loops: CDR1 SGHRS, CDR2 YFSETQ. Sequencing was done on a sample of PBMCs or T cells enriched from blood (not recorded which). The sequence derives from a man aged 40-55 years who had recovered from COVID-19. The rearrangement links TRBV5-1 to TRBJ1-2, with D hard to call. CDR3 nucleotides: TGCGCCAGCAGCGCCGGGATGGCTAACTATGGCTACACCTTC. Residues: CASSAGMANYGYTF. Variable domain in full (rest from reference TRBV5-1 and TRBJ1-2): KAGVTQTPRYLIKTRGQQVTLSCSPISGHRSVSWYQQTPGQGLQFLFEYFSETQRNKGNFPGRFSGRQFSNSRSEMNVSTLELGDSALYLCASSAGMANYGYTFGSGTRLTVV.